This TCR beta chain is from a study of T cells after yellow fever vaccination (dated 2019 in TCRdb). A note on the overall study: The SMART-Seq v4 Ultra Low Input RNA kit was used to prepare libraries from fractions with low cell numbers. Blood was drawn at multiple timepoints before and after primary and secondary immunization, with bulk PBMC replicates and cell subsets isolated. The cohort comprised two healthy male donors, one aged 18 to 29 and one aged 30 to 40 years. To follow T-cell clones before and after both primary and booster YFV17D yellow fever vaccination, bulk TCR alpha and beta repertoires underwent longitudinal sequencing.

Sample treatment or condition, as interpreted from the label and publication: live attenuated yellow fever vaccine strain. Two biological replicates of bulk PBMCs were collected at each blood-draw timepoint. A standard Ficoll-Paque protocol was used to isolate PBMCs from peripheral blood. TriZol was used to extract RNA from bulk PBMCs, CD4 and CD8 fractions, and dextramer-positive and dextramer-negative fractions. This clonotype came up a few times. Its antigen is not yet known. No base quality values were provided; no much bigger clone lies one nucleotide off. What the authors observed across the whole study: A small fraction of clonotypes showed up in both the CD4 and CD8 compartments, probably as a result of convergent recombination. Most clones expanded after primary vaccination were re-detected after the booster (about 96% of CD4 and about 88% of CD8), suggesting broad memory maintenance. The study included only two donors, which limits how far the findings can be generalized. Compared with the primary T-cell response, the secondary T-cell response was weaker but faster, peaking on day 5 rather than day 15. Computational filtering was required because FACS-sorted repertoires could contain abundant contaminating clonotypes from the bulk population.

TCR cDNA was made using 5'RACE template switching, a step that added a universal primer site and unique molecular identifiers. cDNA synthesis was primed from both the TCR alpha and TCR beta constant segments. Library amplification used two PCR steps, and the second PCR step added sample barcodes and sequencing adapters. Sequencing of the libraries was done on either Illumina HiSeq 2500 (2x100 bp) or NovaSeq (2x150 bp). The source study handled its data this way. Reads were demultiplexed and collapsed into UMI consensus sequences with MIGEC, and V(D)J alignment was performed with MiXCR. Clonotypes responding to the vaccine were identified with edgeR on replicate PBMC samples, with the criteria of FDR below 0.01 and a log2 fold change above 5 up to day 15. Bulk clonotypes were assigned CD4 or CD8 identity according to which sequenced CD4 or CD8 repertoire held them at higher abundance. TCRdb applied fastp at Q25 and MiXCR to the public reads, then kept only in-frame beta chains. All rows with the same CDR3 protein become a single entry with the most common DNA and genes. None of the V and J calls come from the authors' own analysis; TCRdb made them. This sample is represented by hundreds of thousands of distinct CDR3 sequences; about 12% of them were singletons. The top ten constitute around 14% of the sample.

The starting material was PBMCs, obtained on the day of the yellow fever booster vaccination. The sequence came from a man aged 25 to 45 who received the YFV17D yellow fever vaccine.

The sequence in DNA is TGCGCCAGCAGCAAAAACCAAGAGACCCAGTACTTC. Its coded protein is CASSKNQETQYF. Recombination linked TRBV5-1 to TRBJ2-5, with no confident D gene call. Trimming removed 4 bases from V and 0 bases from J, leaving 4 bases between the germline ends. As encoded in the germline V gene, CDR1 is SGHRS while CDR2 is YFSETQ. The CDR3 has 12 amino acids, counting the end cysteine and phenylalanine. Here the CDR3 DNA is all that survives: 36 bases in frame from base 1.